This passage covers 21 T cell receptor beta chains from one sample sequenced in a study of CXCR3-negative and CXCR3-positive naive CD8 T cells. Study findings and constraints: Naive cells that were CXCR3-positive had more hydrophobic TRB CDR3s (compared with CXCR3-negative naive cells).

The authors made the TRB cDNA libraries by 5' RACE using UMI labels. TCRdb reprocessed the 5' RACE reads and stores each CDR3 protein as one record, lacking DNA. This sample contains 90,000 to 150,000 distinct CDR3 sequences. Their target antigens are unknown. Input material: naive CXCR3+ CD8+ T cells from blood. Documented subset: CD45RO-CCR7+CD27+CD95- naive CD8+ T cells expressing CXCR3 (TNR3+). These receptors originate from a human donor in good health. Some clones in this sample may be carry-over from other donors' samples.

The chain is built from TRBV4-2 and TRBJ2-3; the TCRdb D gene call, TRBD1, has no DNA to confirm it. Germline V CDR1 and CDR2: LGHNA, YNFKEQ. CDR3 length: 16 amino acids. CDR3 in amino acids: CASSPEAVFGGNTQYF.

The rearrangement uses TRBV7-8 and TRBJ1-3. This CDR3 is 19 amino acids long. The germline gives CDR1 SGHVS, CDR2 FQNEAQ. CDR3 region: CASSLDGRVQTSSGNTIYF.

This chain uses TRBV4-1 with TRBJ1-6. CDR1 and CDR2 from the germline V gene are MGHRA and YSYEKL. The length of the CDR3 is 14 residues. The CDR3: CASSQDLYNSPLHF.

The chain has TRBV25-1 and TRBJ2-3; TCRdb's D call, TRBD1, is unchecked because there is no DNA. CDR1 and CDR2 from the germline V gene are MGHDK and SYGVNS. The CDR3 runs to 17 residues. CDR3 sequence reads: CASSRRDRAWAPDTQYF. Full variable domain (missing parts from reference TRBV25-1 and TRBJ2-3): EADIYQTPRYLVIGTGKKITLECSQTMGHDKMYWYQQDPGMELHLIHYSYGVNSTEKGDLSSESTVSRIRTEHFPLTLESARPSHTSQYLCASSRRDRAWAPDTQYFGPGTRLTVL.

The rearrangement joins TRBV7-9 to TRBJ2-2; TCRdb's D gene call, TRBD2, goes unchecked for lack of DNA. CDR3 size: 21 residues. Germline V gene data show CDR1 as SEHNR and CDR2 as FQNEAQ (reference sequence). The CDR3 reads CASSNSHRTSGINPGTGELFF.

The J gene is TRBJ1-6, the V gene TRBV29-1; TCRdb returns TRBD1, unconfirmable since there is no DNA. The germline CDR1 and CDR2 sequences are SQVTM and ANQGSEA. This CDR3 has 14 amino acids. CDR3 residues: CSVRPGTGSSPLHF.

The chain links TRBV9 to TRBJ2-1; with no DNA, the TCRdb D assignment of TRBD1 cannot be verified. CDR3 length: 13 residues. Germline CDR1 reads SGDLS; CDR2 reads YYNGEE. CDR3 sequence reads: CASSTPGTNEQFF.

This chain joins TRBV6-5 and TRBJ2-2; TCRdb names TRBD1, which stays unverified in the absence of DNA. CDR3 size: 17 residues. Germline lookup yields CDR1 MNHEY and CDR2 SVGAGI. The CDR3 reads CASSYPDAQGTTGELFF.

The chain carries TRBV6-4 and TRBJ1-6; checking the TCRdb D call of TRBD1 is not possible without DNA. Germline V lookup: CDR1 MRHNA, CDR2 SNTAGT. The CDR3 contains 15 residues. CDR3 sequence: CASSDSPGYNSPLHF.

J is TRBJ2-7 and V is TRBV18; TCRdb proposes TRBD2, but this gene call is untestable without DNA. Germline values: CDR1 KGHSH, CDR2 LQKENI. The CDR3 is 15 residues long. The CDR3 spells CASSPRLAGVYEQYF.

The chain joins TRBV4-1 to TRBJ2-7; TCRdb lists TRBD2, though no DNA is available to test this call. The CDR3 runs 14 residues. Germline-derived CDR1 and CDR2 are MGHRA and YSYEKL. The CDR3 is CASSPGLAVYEQYF.

J is TRBJ2-1 and V is TRBV27; with no DNA, the TCRdb D assignment of TRBD2 cannot be verified. In germline, CDR1 is MNHEY, CDR2 SMNVEV (reference sequence). CDR3 length: 14 amino acids. CDR3 amino acids: CASSFGTSGNEQFF.

The chain joins TRBV28 to TRBJ2-3; checking the TCRdb D call of TRBD2 is not possible without DNA. This CDR3 contains 15 residues. Per the germline V gene, CDR1 is MDHEN and CDR2 is SYDVKM. The CDR3 loop is CASSLGTAYTDMQYF.

The V and J genes are TRBV7-2 and TRBJ2-7. Germline CDR1 is SGHTA and CDR2 is FQGNSA. This CDR3 comprises 14 residues. The CDR3 protein is CASSLGLAADEQYF.

The CDR3 protein is CSASLTSAWTPQETQYF. The rearrangement links TRBV20-1 to TRBJ2-5. The CDR3 covers 17 residues. Germline V CDR1 and CDR2: DFQATT, SNEGSKA (reference sequence).

The chain employs TRBV7-9 and TRBJ2-7. Germline CDR1 and CDR2: SEHNR and FQNEAQ (reference sequence). This CDR3 comprises 13 residues. CDR3 protein: CASRPSYSYEQYF. The variable domain in full, completed from reference TRBV7-9 and TRBJ2-7, reads DTGVSQNPRHKITKRGQNVTFRCDPISEHNRLYWYRQTLGQGPEFLTYFQNEAQLEKSRLLSDRFSAERPKGSFSTLEIQRTEQGDSAMYLCASRPSYSYEQYFGPGTRLTVT.

The V gene is TRBV10-2, the J gene TRBJ2-7; checking the TCRdb D call of TRBD1 is not possible without DNA. Germline values: CDR1 WSHSY, CDR2 SAAADI. The CDR3 sequence is 15 residues long. CDR3 protein: CASSGQGFLRYEQYF.

The chain uses TRBV29-1 and TRBJ2-2; TCRdb reports TRBD1, a call that lacks DNA to check it against. Germline V lookup: CDR1 SQVTM, CDR2 ANQGSEA. The CDR3 runs 13 residues. This CDR3 is CSVDLRGTGELFF.

The genes are TRBV4-2 and TRBJ2-7; TCRdb returns TRBD2, unconfirmable since there is no DNA. This CDR3 region has 15 residues. Per the germline V gene, CDR1 is LGHNA and CDR2 is YNFKEQ. The CDR3 loop is CASSFASGGTYEQYF.

The chain uses TRBV4-2 and TRBJ2-5; TCRdb names TRBD2, which stays unverified in the absence of DNA. This CDR3 is built from 19 residues. Germline loops: CDR1 LGHNA, CDR2 YNFKEQ. CDR3 protein: CASSQEFLAAFSIQETQYF.

This rearrangement joins TRBV19 to TRBJ1-2; TCRdb's D gene call, TRBD1, goes unchecked for lack of DNA. CDR3 size: 15 residues. The V gene's germline CDR1 is LNHDA and CDR2 SQIVND (reference sequence). CDR3 loop: CASSAGTEDVYGYTF.